These 29 T cell receptor beta chains share one sample of origin, sequenced in a study of post-analysis software for immune sequencing data. Study-level results: A handful of TRBV segments were significantly more frequent in patients than in controls. TRBV5-6, TRBV5-1 and TRBV20-1 were among these segments.

TCR beta cDNA libraries included unique molecular identifiers. TCRdb analysed the PCR reads with MiXCR anew, one entry per CDR3 protein. The repertoire holds fewer than 900,000 distinct CDR3 sequences, with 46% as singletons. What these receptors recognize is not known. Sequenced: blood. These receptors were collected from a girl between 10 and 17 years old with multiple sclerosis.

This clonotype has a handful of counts. The V call is TRBV7-2, the J call TRBJ2-3, with TRBD2 identical over 13 bases. The CDR3 spans 15 residues. The germline V gene has CDR1 SGHTA and CDR2 FQGNSA. Trimming removed 6 bases from V and 4 bases from J; junction bases left unmatched: 4. This chain's CDR3 is CASSRGLAGPDTQYF. CDR3 in DNA: TGTGCCAGCAGTAGGGGACTAGCGGGACCAGATACGCAGTATTTT.

The rearrangement uses TRBV3-1 and TRBJ2-7, with 9 bases that match TRBD1. CDR1 and CDR2 (germline): LGHDT, YNNKEL (reference sequence). V dropped 1 base and J dropped 5; count of bases not matched to a gene: 3. The CDR3 extends over 14 amino acids. The CDR3: CASSQGTGVHEQYF. DNA of the CDR3: TGTGCCAGCAGCCAAGGGACAGGGGTCCACGAGCAGTACTTC.

The chain has TRBV6-1 and TRBJ2-7; D might be TRBD1 (6 bases). Germline assignment: CDR1 MNHNS and CDR2 SASEGT. Trimming removed 6 bases from V and 2 bases from J, with 14 bases in between. The CDR3 length is 14 residues. The CDR3 nucleotides are TGTGCCAGCAGGGGATGGGGGCCCGCCTACGAGCAGTACTTC. This translates into CASRGWGPAYEQYF.

The V gene is TRBV30, the J gene TRBJ2-1; 10 positions match TRBD2. The CDR3 runs to 17 residues. The V gene's germline CDR1 is GTSNPN and CDR2 SVGIG (reference sequence). V lost 0 bases, J lost 4 bases, and 9 bases stayed unmatched. Written as DNA, the CDR3 is TGTGCCTGGAGTGTAGCACTACTAGCGGGAACTTACAATGAGCAGTTCTTC. It codes for CAWSVALLAGTYNEQFF. The variable domain in full, with the rest retrieved from reference TRBV30 and TRBJ2-1, is SQTIHQWPATLVQPVGSPLSLECTVEGTSNPNLYWYRQAAGRGLQLLFYSVGIGQISSEVPQNLSASRPQDRQFILSSKKLLLSDSGFYLCAWSVALLAGTYNEQFFGPGTRLTVL.

The chain has TRBV10-3 and TRBJ2-7; possibly TRBD2 for D (7 bases). Germline V gene lookup returns CDR1 ENHRY and CDR2 SYGVKD. The CDR3 has 16 amino acids. V lost 2 bases to trimming and J lost 2 bases, with 16 bases between them. The CDR3 protein is CAISESGGGLTYEQYF. The CDR3 DNA is TGTGCCATCAGTGAGAGTGGAGGGGGACTAACCTACGAGCAGTACTTC.

The CDR3 region has the DNA TGTGCCAGCAACTCGGGGGGCAATGAGCAGTTCTTC. Protein: CASNSGGNEQFF. The V call is TRBV11-2, the J call TRBJ2-1, with 7 bases that match TRBD2. The CDR3 has 12 amino acids. CDR1 and CDR2 (germline): SGHAT, FQNNGV. V was pared by 7 bases and J by 6 bases, with 3 bases of the junction left unmatched.

This sequence joins TRBV24-1 and TRBJ2-1; 10 nucleotides agree with TRBD2. CDR3 length: 16 residues. Germline lookup yields CDR1 KGHDR and CDR2 SFDVKD. The ends lost 1 base at V and 4 bases at J; junction bases unmatched: 3. The CDR3 loop reads CATSDFPSGSYNEQFF. DNA for the CDR3: TGTGCCACCAGTGATTTCCCTAGCGGGAGTTACAATGAGCAGTTCTTC.

This clonotype was detected only a few times. This chain uses TRBV6-5 with TRBJ2-6; 8 nucleotides agree with TRBD1. V dropped 6 bases and J dropped 6; count of bases not matched to a gene: 1. Germline CDR1 and CDR2: MNHEY and SVGAGI. The CDR3 is 13 residues long. CDR3 loop: CASRTGEANVLTF. DNA of the CDR3: TGTGCCAGCAGGACAGGGGAGGCCAACGTCCTGACTTTC.

V usage is TRBV7-8 and J usage is TRBJ2-3; D gene uncertain. Trimming removed 5 bases at V and 2 bases at J, with 20 bases between. The germline gives CDR1 SGHVS, CDR2 FQNEAQ. This CDR3 is 17 amino acids long. The CDR3 here is CASSRETSYTYTDTQYF. As DNA, the CDR3 is TGTGCCAGCAGCCGAGAGACCAGCTACACCTACACAGATACGCAGTATTTT.

This clonotype has a handful of counts. V gene TRBV24-1 combines with J gene TRBJ2-7, with TRBD1 matching 7 bases. Germline trimming cut 4 bases from V and 4 bases from J; bases unmatched to any gene: 6. The CDR3 has 14 residues. Germline V gene data show CDR1 as KGHDR and CDR2 as SFDVKD. The CDR3 region is CATSETGSRYEQYF. CDR3 DNA: TGTGCCACCAGTGAGACAGGGTCAAGGTACGAGCAGTACTTC.

Notes on this clonotype: This could be a read error, since a much larger clone is one nucleotide away. The chain recombines TRBV4-3 with TRBJ2-6, with D perhaps TRBD1 or TRBD2 (5 bases each). Germline CDR1 and CDR2: LGHNA and YSLEER. This CDR3 has 16 residues. The DNA for the CDR3 is TGCGCCAGCAGCCAAGAAGAGGGAACTGGGGCCGACGTCCTGACTTTC. Encoded protein: CASSQEEGTGADVLTF.

The CDR3 here is CASSPSGITYEQYF. CDR3 DNA sequence: TGTGCCAGCAGCCCTAGTGGGATTACCTACGAGCAGTACTTC. This rearrangement joins TRBV7-2 to TRBJ2-7; D is ambiguous. The germline gives CDR1 SGHTA, CDR2 FQGNSA. The length of the CDR3 is 14 residues. The V end lost 5 bases, the J end lost 2 bases, and 13 bases lay between the germline ends. Looking up the rest from reference TRBV7-2 and TRBJ2-7 gives the full variable domain: GAGVSQSPSNKVTEKGKDVELRCDPISGHTALYWYRQSLGQGLEFLIYFQGNSAPDKSGLPSDRFSAERTGGSVSTLTIQRTQQEDSAVYLCASSPSGITYEQYFGPGTRLTVT.

The rearrangement joins TRBV5-1 to TRBJ2-1; possible D gene TRBD2, 6 bases. CDR1 SGHRS and CDR2 YFSETQ come from the germline V gene. V gave up 0 bases and J gave up 6 bases, with 19 bases separating them. This CDR3 has 17 residues. The CDR3 nucleotides are TGCGCCAGCAGCTTGGCCGGCGGGACTGGAGCGGTCAATGAGCAGTTCTTC. It translates to CASSLAGGTGAVNEQFF.

The V gene is TRBV6-6, the J gene TRBJ1-6, with D uncertain. V was pared by 0 bases and J by 4 bases, with 7 bases between. CDR1 and CDR2 (germline): MNHNY, SVGAGI (reference sequence). This CDR3 has 15 amino acids. The CDR3 is CASSYSLGYNSPLHF. CDR3 DNA sequence: TGTGCCAGCAGTTACTCGCTTGGTTATAATTCACCCCTCCACTTT.

The rearrangement links TRBV7-9 to TRBJ2-7; the match to TRBD1 covers 7 bases. CDR3 length equals 14 residues. Looked up from germline, CDR1 is SEHNR and CDR2 is FQNEAQ (reference sequence). J gave up 2 bases and V 3 bases, and 4 bases lay outside the gene matches. The DNA for the CDR3 is TGTGCCAGCAGCTTCCGGGACAGCCCCTACGAGCAGTACTTC. It translates to CASSFRDSPYEQYF.

The rearrangement uses TRBV5-6 and TRBJ2-1; D remains ambiguous. Looked up from germline, CDR1 is SGHDT and CDR2 is YYEEEE. The length of the CDR3 is 13 residues. Trimming removed 6 bases from V and 7 bases from J, with 14 bases in between. Written as DNA, the CDR3 is TGTGCCAGCACGCTAGGATATGGGAATGAGCAGTTCTTC. Protein product: CASTLGYGNEQFF.

J is TRBJ2-7 and V is TRBV7-8; 7 bases match TRBD2. In germline, CDR1 is SGHVS, CDR2 FQNEAQ. V lost 2 bases, J lost 2 bases, and 6 bases stayed unmatched. The CDR3 consists of 15 residues. CDR3 loop: CASSLYGGSPYEQYF. CDR3 in DNA: TGTGCCAGCAGCTTATACGGCGGGAGCCCCTACGAGCAGTACTTC. The entire variable domain, with the rest obtained from reference TRBV7-8 and TRBJ2-7, is as follows: GAGVSQSPRYKVAKRGQDVALRCDPISGHVSLFWYQQALGQGPEFLTYFQNEAQLDKSGLPSDRFFAERPEGSVSTLKIQRTQQEDSAVYLCASSLYGGSPYEQYFGPGTRLTVT.

The J gene is TRBJ1-5, the V gene TRBV4-2; no clear D. Germline V gene lookup returns CDR1 LGHNA and CDR2 YNFKEQ. Between the trimmed V and J ends, which lost 0 bases and 1 base, there was a span of 4 bases. This CDR3 region has 14 residues. The CDR3 nucleotides read TGTGCCAGCAGCCAAGAACAGAGCAATCAGCCCCAGCATTTT. Its translation is CASSQEQSNQPQHF.

The genes are TRBV7-2 and TRBJ2-5; TRBD1 aligns across 10 bases. The germline V gene encodes CDR1 SGHTA and CDR2 FQGNSA. With V trimmed by 5 bases and J by 11 bases, 11 bases remained unmatched. The CDR3 covers 14 residues. CDR3: CASSPGQGLNEQYF. In nucleotides, the CDR3 is TGTGCCAGCAGCCCGGGACAGGGGTTGAATGAGCAGTACTTC.

This clonotype was counted a few times. V gene TRBV6-1 combines with J gene TRBJ2-5, with 9 bases matching TRBD1. The J call could be wrong; TRBJ2-7 is a better fit for the DNA end. CDR3 size: 13 residues. CDR1 and CDR2 from the germline V gene are MNHNS and SASEGT. The CDR3 loop is CASRDRGIYEQYF. Here the CDR3 DNA reads TGTGCCAGCAGGGACAGGGGTATTTACGAGCAGTACTTC.

This clonotype was found a few times. The chain links TRBV5-6 to TRBJ2-1; tentatively, D is TRBD1 (5 bases). Germline lookup yields CDR1 SGHDT and CDR2 YYEEEE. The CDR3 covers 17 residues. Between the trimmed V and J ends, which lost 1 base and 1 base, there was a span of 15 bases. The CDR3 DNA reads TGTGCCAGCAGCTTGAGGGGAAACTTGCCTTCCTACAATGAGCAGTTCTTC. Protein sequence: CASSLRGNLPSYNEQFF.

In its sample, this clonotype was seen a few times. The rearrangement links TRBV20-1 to TRBJ1-6, with D uncertain. V was clipped by 7 bases and J by 5 bases, with 12 bases between them. The CDR3 runs to 13 residues. Per germline, CDR1 DFQATT and CDR2 SNEGSKA (reference sequence). CDR3 sequence (DNA): TGCAGTGTGCCCCACCTCCATAATTCACCCCTCCACTTT. Translating gives CSVPHLHNSPLHF.

In its sample, this clonotype was seen a few times. The rearrangement uses TRBV3-1 and TRBJ2-6; maybe TRBD1 (5 bases). Per germline, CDR1 LGHDT and CDR2 YNNKEL (reference sequence). This CDR3 is 17 amino acids long. Trimming took 4 bases from V and 1 from J, leaving 14 bases between them. CDR3 nucleotide sequence: TGTGCCAGCAGCCCACCATCAGGACAATCTGGGGCCAACGTCCTGACTTTC. It is translated as CASSPPSGQSGANVLTF.

V and J are TRBV6-2 or TRBV6-3 and TRBJ1-1; D remains ambiguous. CDR3 length: 13 amino acids. In germline, CDR1 is MNHEY, CDR2 SVGEGT. Trimming pared 8 bases from V and 10 bases from J, leaving 20 bases between. The CDR3 protein is CASQMNLREGAFF. In nucleotides, the CDR3 is TGTGCCAGCCAGATGAATTTGCGGGAGGGAGCTTTCTTT.

There are many counts of this clonotype. This rearrangement joins TRBV6-6 to TRBJ1-2; the match to TRBD1 covers 8 bases. The CDR3 sequence is 14 residues long. The trim removed 2 bases at V and 4 bases at J, leaving 3 bases unmatched. Germline CDR1 and CDR2: MNHNY and SVGAGI (reference sequence). Written as DNA, the CDR3 is TGTGCCAGCAGTTACAAGGGGACAGGCTATGGCTACACCTTC. Its protein product is CASSYKGTGYGYTF.

This clonotype occurred a few times. The gene calls are TRBV20-1 and TRBJ1-4; maybe TRBD1 (5 bases). The CDR3 spans 14 residues. Trimming cost V 3 bases and J 7 bases, with 15 bases left between them. The germline CDR1 and CDR2 sequences are DFQATT and SNEGSKA (reference sequence). DNA for the CDR3: TGCAGTGCTAGGGGCGGGGCCAGGATTGAAAAACTGTTTTTT. This gives the protein CSARGGARIEKLFF.

Remarks on this clonotype: The junction shows a germline mismatch at one end, possibly a read error. The rearrangement joins TRBV20-1 to TRBJ2-1, with D possibly TRBD2 on 6 matching bases. The germline V gene has CDR1 DFQATT and CDR2 SNEGSKA (reference sequence). CDR3 length equals 15 residues. Here the CDR3 DNA reads TGCAGTGTTAGAGGACTACTCAAGCGGTACAATGAGCAGTTCTTC. Encoded protein: CSVRGLLKRYNEQFF.

The chain combines TRBV2 with TRBJ2-7; 8 positions match TRBD1. V was pared by 5 bases and J by 2 bases, with 8 bases of the junction left unmatched. The CDR3 runs 15 residues. Germline V gene lookup returns CDR1 SNHLY and CDR2 FYNNEI. The CDR3 DNA reads as TGTGCCAGCAGTCGGGACAGGTCCGACCCCTACGAGCAGTACTTC. It translates to CASSRDRSDPYEQYF.

The chain employs TRBV9 and TRBJ1-2, with a weak D call TRBD1 (6 bases). This CDR3 has 14 residues. From germline, CDR1 is SGDLS and CDR2 YYNGEE. Deletions cut 4 bases from V and 9 bases from J, with 19 bases between. The CDR3 loop reads CASSPTGQAYSYTF. The DNA of the CDR3 is TGTGCCAGCAGCCCCACAGGGCAGGCATATAGCTACACCTTC.